This T cell receptor beta chain derives from a study of blood T cell repertoires in COVID-19. Assay used: immunoSEQ multiplex PCR; TCRdb lists only in-frame clones, some missing. The sample includes more than 55,000 clones, around 90% of them seen just once. The CDR3 is 13 residues long. In germline, CDR1 is MNHEY, CDR2 SVGAGI. J gave up 8 bases and V 6 bases, and 6 bases lay outside the gene matches. V is TRBV6-5 and J is TRBJ1-2, with 10 bases fitting TRBD1. The sequencing input was peripheral blood. The sequence derives from a man older than 75 with acute or convalescent COVID-19. The CDR3 here is CASSLTGGLGYTF. CDR3 coding DNA: TGTGCCAGCAGCTTGACAGGGGGCCTAGGCTACACCTTC.